This TCR beta chain was recorded in a study of cytomegalovirus exposure and HLA in healthy donors. General study findings and limits: The finding came from a later analysis; first-cohort TCR clusters tended to co-occur in the approximately 120 validation repertoires. Three chains tied to CMV proved CMV antigen-specific in vitro. Some public TCRs appeared in many individuals, while most sequences were rare. Using the classifier, cytomegalovirus status was reportedly diagnosed with high specificity and sensitivity.

Of note for this clone: Its specificity is not known.

The CDR3 contains 15 residues. V gave up 0 bases and J gave up 0 bases, with 8 bases separating them. The germline gives CDR1 MGHRA, CDR2 YSYEKL. The table came from immunoSEQ multiplex PCR; TCRdb's copy has only in-frame clones and leaves some out. This table has some 170,000 clones, around nine tenths appearing once. The TCR was taken from a woman under 40 in good health and CMV-seronegative. The sequenced sample consisted of PBMCs. The genes are TRBV4-1 and TRBJ1-1, with TRBD1 as a possible D gene (6 bases). CDR3 amino acids: CASSQERTVNTEAFF. The CDR3 DNA reads TGCGCCAGCAGCCAAGAGAGGACAGTGAACACTGAAGCTTTCTTT.